This T cell receptor beta chain was documented in a study of monozygotic twins with inflammatory bowel disease. Study results and limitations: What may have added variability to patient repertoires is that immunosuppressive treatments differed. IBD patients carried less diverse TCRbeta repertoires (inverse Simpson) than healthy co-twins.

Total RNA input per TCR library was 3,000 to 4,500 ng. Using eight separate reactions per sample, the authors generated cDNA. TCRdb reworked the 5' RACE reads into one entry per CDR3 protein, no DNA. This sample's table has 400,000 to 500,000 distinct CDR3 sequences. From germline, CDR1 is SGHKS and CDR2 YYEKEE (reference sequence). CDR3 length: 14 residues. Details on this clonotype: Its antigen is unidentified.

The J gene is TRBJ2-4, the V gene TRBV5-5; TCRdb's assignment of TRBD1 cannot be checked, as there is no DNA. The source is a human donor with ulcerative colitis or Crohn's disease, or a healthy co-twin of an affected twin (not recorded which). Input material: blood. The CDR3 protein is CASSSNRVLNIQYF. Complete variable domain (other parts from reference TRBV5-5 and TRBJ2-4): DAGVTQSPTHLIKTRGQQVTLRCSPISGHKSVSWYQQVLGQGPQFIFQYYEKEERGRGNFPDRFSARQFPNYSSELNVNALLLGDSALYLCASSSNRVLNIQYFGAGTRLSVL.